This T cell receptor beta chain appears in the sequencing data of a study of technical replicates of blood from a few donors. Per the germline V gene, CDR1 is SGHDN and CDR2 is FVKESK. The length of the CDR3 is 15 residues. The V end lost 1 base, the J end lost 8 bases, and 15 bases lay between the germline ends. The protocol was immunoSEQ multiplex PCR, while the TCRdb copy is restricted to in-frame clones and leaves out a portion. The table lists about 61,000 clones, more than 95% of them singletons. The TCR sequence derives from a human donor in good health. The specimen was T cells isolated from PBMCs. The V and J genes are TRBV14 and TRBJ2-1, with a tentative D call TRBD2 (6 bases). CDR3 loop: CASSQVGGSIHEQFF. In DNA, the CDR3 is TGTGCCAGCAGCCAAGTGGGGGGTAGTATCCATGAGCAGTTCTTC.